The T cell receptor (beta chain) under discussion was sequenced for a study of control samples from healthy donors and cancer patients. Germline values: CDR1 SGHRS, CDR2 YFSETQ. V dropped 6 bases and J dropped 1 base, with 14 bases sitting between them. This CDR3 region has 14 residues. Generated by immunoSEQ multiplex PCR, the TCRdb table keeps only in-frame clones and is missing some. The table shows about 150,000 clones, with 93% occurring only once. Sequencing used blood. This clonotype was obtained from a middle-aged man in good health. The chain links TRBV5-1 to TRBJ2-7; perhaps TRBD1 as D (6 bases). CDR3 nucleotides: TGCGCCAGCACCCGGACAGTCTTTTCCTACGAGCAGTACTTC. Amino acids: CASTRTVFSYEQYF.